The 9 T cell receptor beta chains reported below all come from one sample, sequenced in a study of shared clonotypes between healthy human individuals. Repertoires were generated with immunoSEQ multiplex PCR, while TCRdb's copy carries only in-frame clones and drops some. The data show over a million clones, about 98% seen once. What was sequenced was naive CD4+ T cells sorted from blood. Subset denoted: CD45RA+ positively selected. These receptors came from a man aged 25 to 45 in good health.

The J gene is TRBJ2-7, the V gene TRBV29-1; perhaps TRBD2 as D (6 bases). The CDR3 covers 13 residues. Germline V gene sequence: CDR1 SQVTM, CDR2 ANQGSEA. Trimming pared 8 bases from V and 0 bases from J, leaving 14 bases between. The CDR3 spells CSYRRDFSYEQYF. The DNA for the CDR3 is TGCAGCTACCGACGGGACTTCTCCTACGAGCAGTACTTC.

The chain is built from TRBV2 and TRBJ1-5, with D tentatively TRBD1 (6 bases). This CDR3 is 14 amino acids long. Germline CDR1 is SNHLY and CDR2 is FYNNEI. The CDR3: CAYSGAGSNQPQHF. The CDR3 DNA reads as TGTGCGTATTCAGGGGCGGGGAGCAATCAGCCCCAGCATTTT. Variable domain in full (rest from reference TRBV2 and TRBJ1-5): EPEVTQTPSHQVTQMGQEVILRCVPISNHLYFYWYRQILGQKVEFLVSFYNNEISEKSEIFDDQFSVERPDGSNFTLKIRSTKLEDSAMYFCAYSGAGSNQPQHFGDGTRLSIL.

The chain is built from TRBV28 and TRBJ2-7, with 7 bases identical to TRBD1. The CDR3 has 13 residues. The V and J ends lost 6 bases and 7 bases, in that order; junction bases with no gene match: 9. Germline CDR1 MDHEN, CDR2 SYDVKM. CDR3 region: CASRPTGDREQYF. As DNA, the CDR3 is TGTGCCAGCAGACCCACAGGGGATAGAGAGCAGTACTTC.

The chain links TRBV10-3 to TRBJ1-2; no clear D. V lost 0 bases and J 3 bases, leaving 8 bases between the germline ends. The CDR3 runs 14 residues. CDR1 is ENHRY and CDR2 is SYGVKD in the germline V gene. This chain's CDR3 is CAISESAQYYGYTF. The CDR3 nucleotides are TGTGCCATCAGTGAGTCGGCCCAATACTATGGCTACACCTTC.

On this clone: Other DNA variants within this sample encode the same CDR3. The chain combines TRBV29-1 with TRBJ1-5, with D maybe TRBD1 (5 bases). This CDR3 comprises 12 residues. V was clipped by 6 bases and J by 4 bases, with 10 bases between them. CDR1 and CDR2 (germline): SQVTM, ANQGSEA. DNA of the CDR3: TGCAGCGTAACAGGCGCTAATCAGCCCCAGCATTTT. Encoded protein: CSVTGANQPQHF. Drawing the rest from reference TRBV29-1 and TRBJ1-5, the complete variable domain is SAVISQKPSRDICQRGTSLTIQCQVDSQVTMMFWYRQQPGQSLTLIATANQGSEATYESGFVIDKFPISRPNLTFSTLTVSNMSPEDSSIYLCSVTGANQPQHFGDGTRLSIL.

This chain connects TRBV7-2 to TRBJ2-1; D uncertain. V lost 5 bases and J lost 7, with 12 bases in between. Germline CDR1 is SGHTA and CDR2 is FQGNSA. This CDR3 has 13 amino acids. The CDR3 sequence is CASSLGPSNEQFF. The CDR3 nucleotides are TGTGCCAGCAGCCTGGGTCCCTCTAATGAGCAGTTCTTC.

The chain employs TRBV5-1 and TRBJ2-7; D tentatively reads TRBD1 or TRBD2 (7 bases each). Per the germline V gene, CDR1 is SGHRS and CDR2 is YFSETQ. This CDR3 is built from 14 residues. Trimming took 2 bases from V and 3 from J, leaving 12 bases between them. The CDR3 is CASSLQGTNYEQYF. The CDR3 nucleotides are TGCGCCAGCAGCTTACAGGGGACTAACTACGAGCAGTACTTC.

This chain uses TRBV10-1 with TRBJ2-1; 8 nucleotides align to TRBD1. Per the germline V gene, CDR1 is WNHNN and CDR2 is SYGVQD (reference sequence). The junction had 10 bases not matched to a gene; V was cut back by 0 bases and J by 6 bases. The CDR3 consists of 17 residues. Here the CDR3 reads CASSESPTGAPLNEQFF. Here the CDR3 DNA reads TGCGCCAGCAGTGAGTCTCCGACAGGGGCCCCCCTCAATGAGCAGTTCTTC.

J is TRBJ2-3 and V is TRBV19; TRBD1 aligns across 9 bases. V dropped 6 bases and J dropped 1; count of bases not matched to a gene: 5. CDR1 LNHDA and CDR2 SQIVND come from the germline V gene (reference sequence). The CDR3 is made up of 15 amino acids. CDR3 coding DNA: TGTGCCAGTAGGCACAGGGGGCTCCGCACAGATACGCAGTATTTT. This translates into CASRHRGLRTDTQYF.